This TCR beta chain was obtained from a study of CD8 T cells in ankylosing spondylitis. Study-wide points: The study identified a TCR beta motif of several highly homologous variants that appeared characteristic of ankylosing spondylitis blood. Significant enrichment of disease-linked clones was reported in matched ankylosing spondylitis synovial fluid. Some of the motif variants had earlier been found in reactive arthritis patients' fluid and blood. The authors found the disease-linked clones to be CD8+ and relatively rare in peripheral blood.

Concerning this clonotype: Its cognate antigen is unknown.

With molecular barcodes, quantitative 5'-RACE was used to make the TCR beta libraries. TCRdb re-derived calls from the 5' RACE reads in MiXCR, one entry per CDR3 protein. The sample shows a few hundred thousand distinct CDR3 sequences, about 20% of them seen only once. Germline values: CDR1 SGHNT, CDR2 YYREEE (reference sequence). V lost 0 bases and J lost 4, with 12 bases in between. This CDR3 region has 15 residues. The clonotype originates from a male donor with ankylosing spondylitis. The sequencing input was blood, either unsorted or a sorted T cell fraction (not recorded which). The chain links TRBV5-4 to TRBJ2-3, with no clear D. CDR3 loop: CASSLDYGSSDTQYF. The CDR3 bases are TGTGCCAGCAGCTTGGATTACGGGTCCTCAGATACGCAGTATTTT.